The 30 T cell receptor beta chains in this list originate from one sample, sequenced in a study of control samples from healthy donors and cancer patients. Produced via immunoSEQ multiplex PCR; TCRdb's table is partial and in-frame only. Among fewer than 200,000 clones listed, roughly 89% were seen once. Sequencing used blood. The receptor set was obtained from a man between 25 and 39 years old in good health.

This chain connects TRBV7-3 to TRBJ2-7, with 7 bases that match TRBD1. Germline V gene data show CDR1 as SGHTA and CDR2 as FQGTGA. With V trimmed by 3 bases and J by 1 base, 3 bases remained unmatched. CDR3 size: 14 residues. The CDR3 loop reads CASSLMTGSYEQYF. CDR3 sequence (DNA): TGTGCCAGCAGCTTGATGACAGGGTCCTACGAGCAGTACTTC.

The genes are TRBV28 and TRBJ1-5; D is ambiguous. This CDR3 contains 12 residues. The ends were cut back, 7 bases at V and 6 bases at J, with 10 bases in the middle. CDR1 MDHEN and CDR2 SYDVKM come from the germline V gene. CDR3 loop: CASTLDGQPQHF. The CDR3 DNA follows: TGTGCCAGCACCCTGGACGGTCAGCCCCAGCATTTT.

The J gene is TRBJ2-4, the V gene TRBV7-8, with TRBD1 as a possible D gene (6 bases). The CDR3 extends over 18 amino acids. Trimming shortened V by 3 bases and J by 0 bases, and 18 bases separated the two germline ends. Germline V CDR1 and CDR2: SGHVS, FQNEAQ. CDR3: CASSLGQGGRLAKNIQYF. The CDR3 coding sequence is TGTGCCAGCAGCTTGGGACAAGGGGGAAGACTAGCCAAAAACATTCAGTACTTC.

The CDR3 region is CASSLLGGTPGELFF. The CDR3 DNA is TGTGCCAGCAGCTTACTCGGGGGTACCCCCGGGGAGCTGTTTTTT. The chain employs TRBV7-9 and TRBJ2-2, with D perhaps matching TRBD2 (6 bases). Germline lookup yields CDR1 SEHNR and CDR2 FQNEAQ (reference sequence). The V gene lost 2 bases and the J gene lost 6 bases, with 13 bases spanning the gap. The CDR3 extends over 15 amino acids. Together with reference TRBV7-9 and TRBJ2-2, the CDR3 gives the full variable domain: DTGVSQNPRHKITKRGQNVTFRCDPISEHNRLYWYRQTLGQGPEFLTYFQNEAQLEKSRLLSDRFSAERPKGSFSTLEIQRTEQGDSAMYLCASSLLGGTPGELFFGEGSRLTVL.

Here the CDR3 reads CASSQGWRETQYF. CDR3 nucleotide sequence: TGTGCCAGCAGCCAAGGATGGCGGGAGACCCAGTACTTC. The rearrangement uses TRBV14 and TRBJ2-5; no reliable D call. Deletions cut 1 base from V and 5 bases from J, with 8 bases between. CDR1 and CDR2 (germline): SGHDN, FVKESK. The CDR3 spans 13 residues. The entire variable domain, with the rest obtained from reference TRBV14 and TRBJ2-5, is as follows: EAGVTQFPSHSVIEKGQTVTLRCDPISGHDNLYWYRRVMGKEIKFLLHFVKESKQDESGMPNNRFLAERTGGTYSTLKVQPAELEDSGVYFCASSQGWRETQYFGPGTRLLVL.

V is TRBV19 and J is TRBJ2-1, with D unresolved. The CDR3 has 15 amino acids. Trimming stripped 3 bases from V and 6 bases from J, with 15 bases between. Germline V gives CDR1 LNHDA, CDR2 SQIVND (reference sequence). The CDR3 region is CASSMETTILNEQFF. CDR3 nucleotides: TGTGCCAGTAGTATGGAGACGACGATCCTCAATGAGCAGTTCTTC.

The rearrangement joins TRBV13 to TRBJ1-5; the D gene is possibly TRBD1 (5 bases). This CDR3 has 14 amino acids. Deletions cut 0 bases from V and 6 bases from J, with 9 bases between. Per the germline V gene, CDR1 is PRHDT and CDR2 is FYEKMQ (reference sequence). CDR3 nucleotide sequence: TGTGCCAGCAGCTTAGGCCAGGGAGGTCAGCCCCAGCATTTT. Protein: CASSLGQGGQPQHF.

The CDR3 sequence: CASTETGTFYGYTF. In DNA, the CDR3 is TGTGCCAGCACCGAGACCGGGACCTTTTATGGCTACACCTTC. The gene calls are TRBV7-2 and TRBJ1-2, with D perhaps matching TRBD1 (5 bases). The germline gives CDR1 SGHTA, CDR2 FQGNSA. This CDR3 spans 14 amino acids. The germline V and J ends were trimmed by 7 bases and 5 bases, with 17 bases remaining between them.

The chain carries TRBV7-9 and TRBJ2-1; 7 bases agree with TRBD2. The CDR3 loop spans 15 amino acids. Looked up from germline, CDR1 is SEHNR and CDR2 is FQNEAQ (reference sequence). J gave up 5 bases and V 4 bases, and 8 bases lay outside the gene matches. CDR3 sequence: CASSSPGTTNNEQFF. For the CDR3, the DNA is TGTGCCAGCAGCTCCCCAGGGACTACTAACAATGAGCAGTTCTTC.

The chain joins TRBV5-1 to TRBJ2-7; possible D gene TRBD1, 5 bases. This CDR3 has 12 residues. Per germline, CDR1 SGHRS and CDR2 YFSETQ. Deletions cut 6 bases from V and 1 base from J, with 8 bases between. Here the CDR3 DNA reads TGCGCCAGCACTGGGGCTTCCTACGAGCAGTACTTC. The encoded protein is CASTGASYEQYF.

V usage is TRBV2 and J usage is TRBJ2-7; D is tentatively TRBD1 or TRBD2 (5 bases each). V was pared by 8 bases and J by 5 bases, with 19 bases between. Germline CDR1 is SNHLY and CDR2 is FYNNEI. This CDR3 region has 14 residues. The CDR3 reads CASEGTLSPHEQYF. CDR3 DNA sequence: TGTGCCAGCGAGGGGACCTTGAGCCCCCACGAGCAGTACTTC.

The rearrangement uses TRBV14 and TRBJ2-7; 10 bases fit TRBD2. This CDR3 has 15 residues. Germline values: CDR1 SGHDN, CDR2 FVKESK. Losses at the gene ends were 5 bases for V and 0 bases for J; bases not matched to a gene: 4. The CDR3 sequence: CASSTLAGISYEQYF. The CDR3 DNA sequence: TGTGCCAGCAGCACACTAGCGGGGATCTCCTACGAGCAGTACTTC.

V usage is TRBV29-1 and J usage is TRBJ1-1, with D hard to call. The germline V gene has CDR1 SQVTM and CDR2 ANQGSEA. The ends were cut back, 5 bases at V and 10 bases at J, with 14 bases in the middle. This CDR3 is built from 11 residues. Here the CDR3 DNA reads TGCAGCGTTAGGCGGTTGTCAGGAGCTTTCTTT. It codes for CSVRRLSGAFF.

The genes are TRBV4-2 and TRBJ2-7; D is undetermined. This CDR3 comprises 15 residues. Germline V gene sequence: CDR1 LGHNA, CDR2 YNFKEQ. Trimming cost V 0 bases and J 2 bases, with 11 bases left between them. The CDR3 coding sequence is TGTGCCAGCAGCCAAGATGCCCAGGTTACCTACGAGCAGTACTTC. This gives the protein CASSQDAQVTYEQYF.

The DNA of the CDR3 is TGTGCCAGCAGAGCCGGGACGGCCCTAGAGACCCAGTACTTC. Amino acids: CASRAGTALETQYF. This chain links TRBV25-1 with TRBJ2-5, with D possibly called TRBD1 or TRBD2 (5 bases each). The CDR3 sequence is 14 residues long. CDR1 MGHDK and CDR2 SYGVNS come from the germline V gene. V was pared by 6 bases and J by 4 bases, with 15 bases between. Complete variable domain (other parts from reference TRBV25-1 and TRBJ2-5): EADIYQTPRYLVIGTGKKITLECSQTMGHDKMYWYQQDPGMELHLIHYSYGVNSTEKGDLSSESTVSRIRTEHFPLTLESARPSHTSQYLCASRAGTALETQYFGPGTRLLVL.

V is TRBV3-1 (or the pseudogene TRBV3-2) and J is TRBJ2-1, with 7 nucleotides matching TRBD2. The CDR3 is made up of 14 amino acids. The germline gives CDR1 LGHDT, CDR2 YNNKEL (reference sequence). Losses at the gene ends were 1 base for V and 5 bases for J; bases not matched to a gene: 2. The CDR3 region is CASSQGAGNNEQFF. The CDR3 coding sequence is TGTGCCAGCAGCCAAGGAGCGGGGAACAATGAGCAGTTCTTC.

The genes are TRBV4-3 and TRBJ1-6; D is undetermined. V lost 0 bases and J lost 8, with 14 bases in between. This CDR3 has 16 amino acids. In germline, CDR1 is LGHNA, CDR2 YSLEER. For the CDR3, the DNA is TGCGCCAGCAGCCAAGATATGAGGGCGCACGATTCACCCCTCCACTTT. Encoded protein: CASSQDMRAHDSPLHF.

This chain links TRBV7-9 with TRBJ2-5; the match to TRBD1 covers 7 bases. Germline values: CDR1 SEHNR, CDR2 FQNEAQ (reference sequence). The trim removed 8 bases at V and 2 bases at J, leaving 14 bases unmatched. The CDR3 sequence is 16 residues long. CDR3 protein: CASVQSWGQTQETQYF. In nucleotides, the CDR3 is TGTGCCAGCGTTCAATCATGGGGACAGACTCAAGAGACCCAGTACTTC.

The rearrangement uses TRBV28 and TRBJ1-5, with TRBD1 identical over 8 bases. The V segment lost 6 bases and the J segment 9 bases; nucleotides outside the gene matches: 13. This CDR3 spans 15 amino acids. The germline gives CDR1 MDHEN, CDR2 SYDVKM. Here the CDR3 reads CASSEGGTGDWPQHF. CDR3 sequence (DNA): TGTGCCAGCAGCGAAGGTGGGACAGGTGATTGGCCCCAGCATTTT.

This chain links TRBV2 with TRBJ1-1; D not resolved. The germline V and J ends were trimmed by 5 bases and 1 base, with 8 bases remaining between them. Germline-derived CDR1 and CDR2 are SNHLY and FYNNEI. There are 13 residues in the CDR3. CDR3 in DNA: TGTGCCAGCAGTACGGACGAGAACACTGAAGCTTTCTTT. Translating it yields CASSTDENTEAFF.

CDR3 in amino acids: CASSLHPSSDRSYEQYF. CDR3 DNA sequence: TGTGCCAGCAGTTTACATCCTTCTTCGGACAGGTCTTACGAGCAGTACTTC. This sequence joins TRBV27 and TRBJ2-7; TRBD1 matches at 7 bases. The trim removed 2 bases at V and 4 bases at J, leaving 14 bases unmatched. CDR1 and CDR2 (germline): MNHEY, SMNVEV (reference sequence). There are 17 residues in the CDR3.

This clone was observed many times. The DNA of the CDR3 is TGTGCCAGCCCCCTGAGGCTCCCTAACACCGGGGAGCTGTTTTTT. It encodes CASPLRLPNTGELFF. The rearrangement joins TRBV21-1 to TRBJ2-2; TRBD2, the D gene given by the table, was not confirmed from the DNA. TRBV21-1 has pseudogene status. The CDR3 is 15 amino acids.

The rearrangement links TRBV2 to TRBJ1-4, with D possibly TRBD1 on 5 matching bases. The CDR3 is 15 amino acids. V shed 9 bases and J shed 7 bases, with 21 bases lying between them. The germline gives CDR1 SNHLY, CDR2 FYNNEI. The CDR3 loop is CASTPGLTEGEKLFF. The CDR3 bases are TGTGCCAGTACCCCGGGACTTACCGAGGGTGAAAAACTGTTTTTT.

The chain combines TRBV19 with TRBJ2-3; TRBD2 might be the D (6 bases). The V gene lost 7 bases and the J gene lost 5 bases, with 16 bases spanning the gap. This CDR3 has 14 residues. CDR1 is LNHDA and CDR2 is SQIVND in the germline V gene (reference sequence). As DNA, the CDR3 is TGTGCCAGTATGGCGGGGTCGGCGGGAGATACGCAGTATTTT. As protein: CASMAGSAGDTQYF.

The V and J genes are TRBV23-1 and TRBJ1-3, with D maybe TRBD1 (6 bases). TRBV23-1 is flagged as an ORF with uncertain function. V was pared by 3 bases and J by 8 bases, with 14 bases between. The CDR3 spans 14 residues. Here the CDR3 reads CASSQSGGGYTIYF. The CDR3 region has the DNA TGCGCCAGCAGTCAGTCCGGGGGCGGGTACACCATATATTTT.

The chain carries TRBV5-4 and TRBJ1-6, with D uncertain. The CDR3 totals 15 residues. CDR1 SGHNT and CDR2 YYREEE come from the germline V gene (reference sequence). Deletions cut 5 bases from V and 10 bases from J, with 19 bases between. The CDR3 coding sequence is TGTGCCAGCAGATCAATACAGCAGAATGGGTCACCCCTCCACTTT. Translation: CASRSIQQNGSPLHF.

This chain connects TRBV15 to TRBJ1-1, with D perhaps matching TRBD1 (6 bases). Per germline, CDR1 LNHNV and CDR2 YYDKDF (reference sequence). This CDR3 comprises 14 residues. V lost 1 base and J lost 8, with 14 bases in between. The CDR3 nucleotides are TGTGCCACCAGCAGAGTAACAGGGACGGGGGAAGCTTTCTTT. It is translated as CATSRVTGTGEAFF.

The genes are TRBV19 and TRBJ1-1; D possibly corresponds to TRBD1 (5 bases). The germline V gene encodes CDR1 LNHDA and CDR2 SQIVND (reference sequence). The CDR3 extends over 14 amino acids. V was clipped by 11 bases and J by 0 bases, with 16 bases between them. The CDR3 reads CASRGAPLNTEAFF. CDR3 DNA sequence: TGTGCCTCCCGAGGGGCGCCCTTGAACACTGAAGCTTTCTTT.

V gene TRBV3-1 (or the pseudogene TRBV3-2) combines with J gene TRBJ1-2; tentative D call: TRBD1 (5 bases). The V and J ends lost 6 bases and 5 bases respectively, with 10 bases between them. Germline loops: CDR1 LGHDT, CDR2 YNNKEL (reference sequence). The CDR3 is made up of 12 amino acids. The CDR3 nucleotides are TGTGCCAGCAGGACGGGGGGGTATGGCTACACCTTC. Amino acid sequence: CASRTGGYGYTF.

This clone showed up just once. V is TRBV29-1 and J is TRBJ2-1; D gene ambiguous. The germline V gene has CDR1 SQVTM and CDR2 ANQGSEA. V lost 4 bases to trimming and J lost 6 bases, with 13 bases between them. The CDR3 runs to 13 residues. The CDR3 reads CSVGRLVSNEQFF. CDR3 coding DNA: TGCAGCGTTGGCAGGCTGGTTAGCAATGAGCAGTTCTTC.